These T cell receptor beta chains were read from a single sample in a study of blood T cell repertoires in COVID-19. Assay: immunoSEQ multiplex PCR; the TCRdb copy retains only in-frame clones and omits some. The table has approximately 190,000 clones, 88% seen once. The sequenced sample was peripheral blood. The receptors here all came from a man aged 40-49 years with active or convalescent COVID-19. The CDR3 runs from the conserved cysteine through the conserved F or W. A D gene is named only where the DNA matches it firmly. Expanded clones get a size class; other rows say once, few or many, or leave the size out.

TGTGCCAGCAGCCGGGGACAGGGGAATGAAGCTTTCTTT CASSRGQGNEAFF TRBD1 TRBJ1-1 - TRBV6-5
TGCAGCGTTGAAGATCGGGAAAGCTACAATGAGCAGTTCTTC CSVEDRESYNEQFF - TRBJ2-1 - TRBV29-1
TGTGCCAGCAAATCTGGGGCCGGAACAAGGGACGGGGAGCTGTTTTTT CASKSGAGTRDGELFF - TRBJ2-2 - TRBV27
TGCGCCAGCAGCGCCAGGACAGATGAAAAACTGTTTTTT CASSARTDEKLFF - TRBJ1-4 - TRBV5-1
TGTGCCAGTAGTATAAGGGAGAGTTCTATTGCAACTAATGAAAAACTGTTTTTT CASSIRESSIATNEKLFF - TRBJ1-4 - TRBV19
TGTGCCAGCAGTATAAGCGTGAACGATCAGCCCCAGCATTTT CASSISVNDQPQHF - TRBJ1-5 - TRBV2
TGTGCCAGCAGCCCCCGACAGGGGGGCAATCAGCCCCAGCATTTT CASSPRQGGNQPQHF TRBD1 TRBJ1-5 - TRBV7-2
TGCACCAGCGACGAGTCAGGGGGCTGGACTGAAGCTTTCTTT CTSDESGGWTEAFF - TRBJ1-1 - TRBV1
TGCGCCAGCAGCAGTGGGACAGACTCTGGAAACACCATATATTTT CASSSGTDSGNTIYF TRBD1 TRBJ1-3 - TRBV5-1
TGTGCCATCAGTGGTGGGCAGGGTCTCGAGCAGTACTTC CAISGGQGLEQYF - TRBJ2-7 - TRBV10-3
TGTGCCAGCAGCCATTCTTCTAACTATGGCTACACCTTC CASSHSSNYGYTF - TRBJ1-2 - TRBV4-2
TGTGCCAGCAGCGTAGGGGTCCAGGCCTCCTACGAGCAGTACTTC CASSVGVQASYEQYF - TRBJ2-7 - TRBV9
TGTGCCAGCTCACCAGACCAGGAGAACACCGGGGAGCTGTTTTTT CASSPDQENTGELFF - TRBJ2-2 - TRBV18
TGTGCCAGCAGCTTAGCCCAGGGCCCCTCGAACACTGAAGCTTTCTTT CASSLAQGPSNTEAFF - TRBJ1-1 - TRBV13
TGTGCCAGCAGTTTAGCTAACCTGAACACTGAAGCTTTCTTT CASSLANLNTEAFF - TRBJ1-1 - TRBV27
TGTGCCAGTAGGGAATCTAGCGGGAGTTATAACTGGGAGCTGTTTTTT CASRESSGSYNWELFF TRBD2 TRBJ2-2 - TRBV19
TGTGCCAGTAGTATATGGGGCAGGCAAGAGACCCAGTACTTC CASSIWGRQETQYF - TRBJ2-5 - TRBV19
TGTGCCAGCTCGACAGGACTGAACACTGAAGCTTTCTTT CASSTGLNTEAFF - TRBJ1-1 - TRBV6-5
TGTGCTAGTGGTTCCTCAGGGACCCGGGGGGGCTACACCTTC CASGSSGTRGGYTF - TRBJ1-2 - TRBV12-5
TGTGCCAGCTCACAGTCGGGTGAACGAGATACGCAGTATTTT CASSQSGERDTQYF - TRBJ2-3 - TRBV18
TGTGCCAGCAGGAAAGAGAACTATAGCAATCAGCCCCAGCATTTT CASRKENYSNQPQHF - TRBJ1-5 - TRBV27
TGTGCCAGCAGTCTAGGGGGTTTATATGGCTACACCTTC CASSLGGLYGYTF - TRBJ1-2 once TRBV2
TGCGCCAGCAGCCAACGGACAGGCCTAGGAGAGCAGTACTTC CASSQRTGLGEQYF TRBD1 TRBJ2-7 - TRBV5-1
TGTGCCAGCAGCGTGGACAGAAATGGAAACACCATATATTTT CASSVDRNGNTIYF - TRBJ1-3 - TRBV9
TGCGCCAGCAGCCAGACTAGCGGGGGGACCCAGTACTTC CASSQTSGGTQYF TRBD2 TRBJ2-5 - TRBV5-1
TGCGCCAGCAGCCCCGGGGGCTCTGGGGCCAACGTCCTGACTTTC CASSPGGSGANVLTF - TRBJ2-6 - TRBV5-1
TGTGCCAGCAGCTTAGATCGGGGGGGTACGCAGTATTTT CASSLDRGGTQYF TRBD2 TRBJ2-3 - TRBV11-2
TGTGCCACCAGCAGAGATTACCTCTCGAGGGTTGGGGGCAATCAGCCCCAGCATTTT CATSRDYLSRVGGNQPQHF - TRBJ1-5 - TRBV15
TGTGCCAGCAGCTTGGGAACTAGCTTCCATACGCAGTATTTT CASSLGTSFHTQYF - TRBJ2-3 once TRBV7-2
TGTGCCAGCAGCGCGCTCAGGGGGCGGGTAAATGAGCAGTTCTTC CASSALRGRVNEQFF TRBD1 TRBJ2-1 - TRBV11-2
TGTGCCAGTAGTTTCCACAGGGGGCGTGGAGAAAAACTGTTTTTT CASSFHRGRGEKLFF TRBD1 TRBJ1-4 - TRBV19
TGTGCCAGCAGCTTACGTAGACCCTTGGACCAACGGGGGGACGAGCAGTACTTC CASSLRRPLDQRGDEQYF TRBD2 TRBJ2-7 - TRBV7-9
TGTGCCAGCAGCCCCCTCCTAGCGGGAAGGGCAGATACGCAGTATTTT CASSPLLAGRADTQYF TRBD2 TRBJ2-3 - TRBV7-2
TGTGCCAGCAGCGGACAGGGGGCTGGTGAAAAACTGTTTTTT CASSGQGAGEKLFF TRBD1 TRBJ1-4 once TRBV7-9
TGTGCCAGCAGCTTAGATGGCAGGCAGAACACTGAAGCTTTCTTT CASSLDGRQNTEAFF - TRBJ1-1 - TRBV7-6
TGCAGCGCCCAAGGCGGCGGGAGCCACAATGAGCAGTTCTTC CSAQGGGSHNEQFF TRBD2 TRBJ2-1 - TRBV29-1
TGTGCCATCAGTGGACCGTCGGGGGATTGGGTTCGGAATGAGCAGTTCTTC CAISGPSGDWVRNEQFF - TRBJ2-1 - TRBV10-3
TGTGCCAGCAGTTACCCTGGACAGGCTAATTCACCCCTCCACTTT CASSYPGQANSPLHF TRBD1 TRBJ1-6 - TRBV6-2/TRBV6-3
TGTGCCAGCAGTTTTGGCAGGGGGATTGAAGCTTTCTTT CASSFGRGIEAFF TRBD1 TRBJ1-1 - TRBV12-3/TRBV12-4
TGTGCCAGCAGCCAAAACGACAGCCCAAGGGGTGGCTACACCTTC CASSQNDSPRGGYTF - TRBJ1-2 - TRBV3-1/TRBV3-2